A single sample gave rise to the 28 T cell receptor beta chains below, sequenced in a study of CD8+ T cells in alopecia areata (dated by TCRdb to 2017 to 2018). The time point label of this sample denotes: less than 30 weeks on oral tofacitinib. Reading the label with the study, this specimen's treatment or condition is: oral pan-JAK inhibitor, 5-10 mg twice daily. To prepare the library, the immunoSEQ multiplex PCR assay was applied. To provide template for TCR sequencing, every sample had RNA extracted and reverse transcribed into cDNA. The source is immuneACCESS, and TCRdb retained only in-frame sequences with V and J called. Part of the clones is not carried over; for the studies checked, unresolved V genes explain less than half of this, and the remainder is unexplained. The sample table lists under 150,000 clones, 55% to 60% of them with a count of one. The ten largest clones take up under 3.5% of the sample.

The input for sequencing was CD4+ T cells sorted from blood, taken at week 24, from a patient treated with tofacitinib. All receptors come from a human donor with alopecia areata.

The V gene is TRBV5-1, the J gene TRBJ1-1; D not certain. CDR3 length: 14 residues. CDR1 and CDR2 from the germline V gene are SGHRS and YFSETQ. V lost 3 bases, J lost 1 base, and 10 bases lay in between. The CDR3 sequence: CASSSTPQNTEAFF. DNA for the CDR3: TGCGCCAGCAGCTCTACCCCACAGAACACTGAAGCTTTCTTT.

V is TRBV30 and J is TRBJ2-5; D gene uncertain. Germline CDR1 reads GTSNPN; CDR2 reads SVGIG (reference sequence). The ends were cut back, 7 bases at V and 0 bases at J, with 9 bases in the middle. The CDR3 has 12 amino acids. The CDR3 spells CASSPHQETQYF. The CDR3 DNA follows: TGTGCCTCCTCTCCCCACCAAGAGACCCAGTACTTC.

The CDR3 bases are TGTGCCAGCAGCCAAACGGAGGACAGGCGGAATAATTCACCCCTCCACTTT. Protein sequence: CASSQTEDRRNNSPLHF. This chain uses TRBV14 with TRBJ1-6; 7 bases fit TRBD1. V trimming: 2 bases; J trimming: 5 bases; junction bases outside the gene matches: 9. The CDR3 sequence is 17 residues long. Germline V gives CDR1 SGHDN, CDR2 FVKESK.

The chain has TRBV7-2 and TRBJ2-5, with 15 bases lining up with TRBD2. The V and J ends lost 3 bases and 9 bases, in that order; junction bases with no gene match: 14. Germline-derived CDR1 and CDR2 are SGHTA and FQGNSA. The length of the CDR3 is 18 residues. The CDR3: CASSFGRLGLAGGRAQYF. The CDR3 DNA sequence: TGTGCCAGCAGCTTCGGCCGGTTGGGACTAGCGGGGGGTCGGGCCCAGTACTTC.

This chain joins TRBV7-2 and TRBJ2-7, with a weak D call TRBD2 (6 bases). CDR1 and CDR2 from the germline V gene are SGHTA and FQGNSA. CDR3 size: 15 residues. Trimming shortened V by 5 bases and J by 6 bases, and 20 bases separated the two germline ends. This CDR3 reads CASSPTGTATVEQYF. DNA of the CDR3: TGTGCCAGCAGCCCTACCGGGACTGCCACGGTCGAGCAGTACTTC. Using reference TRBV7-2 and TRBJ2-7 for the parts outside the CDR3, the full variable domain is GAGVSQSPSNKVTEKGKDVELRCDPISGHTALYWYRQSLGQGLEFLIYFQGNSAPDKSGLPSDRFSAERTGGSVSTLTIQRTQQEDSAVYLCASSPTGTATVEQYFGPGTRLTVT.

The gene calls are TRBV25-1 and TRBJ1-6; a possible D gene is TRBD1 (5 bases). Germline V lookup: CDR1 MGHDK, CDR2 SYGVNS. V gave up 0 bases and J gave up 8 bases, with 8 bases separating them. This CDR3 contains 14 residues. This CDR3 is CASSEYVGDSPLHF. The CDR3 DNA follows: TGTGCCAGCAGTGAATATGTGGGGGATTCACCCCTCCACTTT.

The chain couples TRBV5-1 to TRBJ2-5, with TRBD1 as a possible D gene (7 bases). V shed 6 bases and J shed 5 bases, with 14 bases lying between them. Germline assignment: CDR1 SGHRS and CDR2 YFSETQ. This CDR3 spans 13 amino acids. CDR3 amino acids: CASKEGASETQYF. As DNA, the CDR3 is TGCGCCAGCAAGGAGGGGGCTTCTGAGACCCAGTACTTC.

This chain uses TRBV5-8 with TRBJ2-5, with 8 bases fitting TRBD2. CDR3 length: 16 residues. With V trimmed by 4 bases and J by 5 bases, 13 bases remained unmatched. CDR1 SGHTS and CDR2 YDEGEE come from the germline V gene. Written as DNA, the CDR3 is TGTGCCAGCAGCAAGGACCGGGGGGGTCCGAGGGAGACCCAGTACTTC. It yields the protein CASSKDRGGPRETQYF.

This sequence joins TRBV29-1 and TRBJ2-7, with 8 nucleotides matching TRBD1. Germline V CDR1 and CDR2: SQVTM, ANQGSEA. Trimming at V came to 4 bases and at J to 3 bases, leaving 8 bases not matched to a gene. The CDR3 totals 14 residues. CDR3 in amino acids: CSVATGTGGYEQYF. In DNA form, the CDR3 reads TGCAGCGTTGCAACCGGGACAGGAGGCTACGAGCAGTACTTC.

The chain couples TRBV30 to TRBJ1-1, with D hard to call. Looked up from germline, CDR1 is GTSNPN and CDR2 is SVGIG (reference sequence). The V end lost 6 bases, the J end lost 0 bases, and 11 bases lay between the germline ends. CDR3 size: 13 residues. This chain's CDR3 is CACVTGMNTEAFF. CDR3 coding DNA: TGTGCCTGCGTCACTGGGATGAACACTGAAGCTTTCTTT.

The chain carries TRBV29-1 and TRBJ1-4; the match to TRBD1 covers 7 bases. Unmatched junction bases numbered 7, after V lost 4 bases and J lost 5 bases. There are 14 residues in the CDR3. Germline V CDR1 and CDR2: SQVTM, ANQGSEA. CDR3 nucleotides: TGCAGCGTTGGACAGGGTTCGGGAAATGAAAAACTGTTTTTT. This encodes CSVGQGSGNEKLFF.

A few counts support this clone. The CDR3 sequence is CASSLGQGNYNEQFF. The DNA of the CDR3 is TGTGCCAGCAGCTTGGGACAGGGGAACTACAATGAGCAGTTCTTC. The chain recombines TRBV7-2 with TRBJ2-1, with TRBD1 matching 10 bases. Per the germline V gene, CDR1 is SGHTA and CDR2 is FQGNSA. The CDR3 contains 15 residues. The V segment lost 3 bases and the J segment 3 bases; nucleotides outside the gene matches: 2.

The sample holds one count of this clone. This chain connects TRBV5-1 to TRBJ2-7, with 9 bases lining up with TRBD1. The junction had 5 bases not matched to a gene; V was cut back by 2 bases and J by 2 bases. Germline CDR1 and CDR2: SGHRS and YFSETQ. This CDR3 comprises 15 residues. For the CDR3, the DNA is TGCGCCAGCAGCTTATCGGGACAGGGAACCTACGAGCAGTACTTC. It encodes CASSLSGQGTYEQYF.

The genes are TRBV29-1 and TRBJ1-1; D ambiguous. The length of the CDR3 is 14 residues. V lost 4 bases, J lost 4 bases, and 16 bases lay in between. Germline lookup yields CDR1 SQVTM and CDR2 ANQGSEA. CDR3 loop: CSVAGGLPGTEAFF. In DNA, the CDR3 is TGCAGCGTTGCAGGCGGTCTCCCGGGCACTGAAGCTTTCTTT.

This chain links TRBV6-5 with TRBJ2-4; a weak D match, TRBD2 (5 bases). Germline lookup yields CDR1 MNHEY and CDR2 SVGAGI. Trimming pared 7 bases from V and 1 base from J, leaving 11 bases between. There are 14 residues in the CDR3. The CDR3 DNA reads TGTGCCAGCATACTAGATCGGGCCAAAAACATTCAGTACTTC. Translated, it gives CASILDRAKNIQYF.

V and J are TRBV18 and TRBJ1-2, with D possibly being TRBD1 (6 bases). V dropped 0 bases and J dropped 5 bases, with 7 bases sitting between them. CDR1 is KGHSH, CDR2 LQKENI, per germline. The CDR3 has 13 amino acids. The CDR3 here is CASSPPTGYGYTF. The CDR3 DNA reads TGTGCCAGCTCACCACCGACAGGATATGGCTACACCTTC.

By sample fraction, this clone is medium-sized. V gene TRBV4-3 combines with J gene TRBJ2-4, with D uncertain. V gave up 0 bases and J gave up 5 bases, with 8 bases separating them. CDR3 size: 14 residues. Germline V gene sequence: CDR1 LGHNA, CDR2 YSLEER. Here the CDR3 reads CASSQDLAQNIQYF. CDR3 in DNA: TGCGCCAGCAGCCAAGATTTGGCCCAAAACATTCAGTACTTC.

This clone has just a few counts. This chain uses TRBV28 with TRBJ2-7, with D possibly matching TRBD1 (5 bases). The germline CDR1 and CDR2 sequences are MDHEN and SYDVKM. The germline V and J ends were trimmed by 4 bases and 3 bases, with 10 bases remaining between them. This CDR3 region has 13 residues. The CDR3 nucleotides read TGTGCCAGCAGTTGGGGCCAAGACTACGAGCAGTACTTC. Protein: CASSWGQDYEQYF.

This clone was counted only a few times. The genes are TRBV27 and TRBJ2-1; tentatively, D is TRBD2 (6 bases). V was trimmed by 10 bases and J by 5 bases, leaving 12 bases between them. Germline V gene sequence: CDR1 MNHEY, CDR2 SMNVEV (reference sequence). The CDR3 covers 12 residues. CDR3 in amino acids: CATRRGDNEQFF. The CDR3 nucleotides read TGTGCCACCCGGAGGGGCGACAATGAGCAGTTCTTC.

J is TRBJ1-6 and V is TRBV7-9; 7 positions match TRBD1. The trim removed 5 bases at V and 7 bases at J, leaving 8 bases unmatched. The CDR3 totals 15 residues. CDR1 is SEHNR and CDR2 is FQNEAQ in the germline V gene (reference sequence). Here the CDR3 reads CASSLRTGFNSPLHF. DNA for the CDR3: TGTGCCAGCAGCCTCCGGACAGGTTTCAATTCACCCCTCCACTTT.

The rearrangement uses TRBV6-5 and TRBJ1-1; a weak D match, TRBD1 (6 bases). The V and J ends lost 0 bases and 0 bases respectively, with 11 bases between them. Germline loops: CDR1 MNHEY, CDR2 SVGAGI. This CDR3 region has 16 residues. The CDR3 DNA reads TGTGCCAGCAGTTACTCAGATAGGGGGGTGAACACTGAAGCTTTCTTT. Its protein is CASSYSDRGVNTEAFF.

This clone has a handful of counts. The chain recombines TRBV29-1 with TRBJ1-1, with D uncertain. There are 13 residues in the CDR3. V was trimmed by 0 bases and J by 10 bases, leaving 15 bases between them. Germline V gene data show CDR1 as SQVTM and CDR2 as ANQGSEA. The CDR3 protein is CSVEDLRQVGAFF. DNA of the CDR3: TGCAGCGTTGAAGATCTGAGGCAGGTTGGAGCTTTCTTT.

This chain uses TRBV2 with TRBJ2-7, with 10 bases aligning to TRBD1. Germline V lookup: CDR1 SNHLY, CDR2 FYNNEI. J was trimmed by 5 bases and V by 7 bases; bases with no gene match: 8. This CDR3 comprises 14 residues. CDR3 DNA: TGTGCCAGCAATCTGAGACAGGGGGCCAACGAGCAGTACTTC. Translation gives CASNLRQGANEQYF.

This chain connects TRBV15 to TRBJ2-7; D remains ambiguous. Trimming took 0 bases from V and 3 from J, leaving 12 bases between them. Per the germline V gene, CDR1 is LNHNV and CDR2 is YYDKDF (reference sequence). This CDR3 spans 15 amino acids. The CDR3 DNA reads as TGTGCCACCAGCAGAGAGCGGCAGCCTATCTACGAGCAGTACTTC. Its protein is CATSRERQPIYEQYF.

V and J are TRBV7-2 and TRBJ2-6, with D tentatively TRBD1 (7 bases). The CDR3 runs to 15 residues. Between the trimmed V and J ends, which lost 4 bases and 4 bases, there was a span of 11 bases. CDR1 is SGHTA, CDR2 FQGNSA, per germline. CDR3 in amino acids: CASSSGGGGANVLTF. The CDR3 nucleotides are TGTGCCAGCAGCTCAGGGGGAGGAGGGGCCAACGTCCTGACTTTC.

The gene calls are TRBV7-2 and TRBJ1-1; 8 nucleotides align to TRBD1. CDR1 and CDR2 from the germline V gene are SGHTA and FQGNSA. The V and J ends lost 3 bases and 0 bases, in that order; junction bases with no gene match: 3. The CDR3 is 15 amino acids. CDR3 nucleotide sequence: TGTGCCAGCAGCTTCTGGACAGGGATGAACACTGAAGCTTTCTTT. Protein sequence: CASSFWTGMNTEAFF.

In its sample, this clone was seen a few times. V and J are TRBV6-5 and TRBJ2-3; TRBD2 aligns across 9 bases. From germline, CDR1 is MNHEY and CDR2 SVGAGI. The CDR3 contains 14 residues. V gave up 6 bases and J gave up 4 bases; unmatched junction bases: 5. CDR3: CASRDSGGSDTQYF. DNA for the CDR3: TGTGCCAGCAGGGATAGCGGGGGATCAGATACGCAGTATTTT.

This sequence joins TRBV4-1 and TRBJ1-5, with TRBD1 as a possible D gene (5 bases). CDR3 length equals 13 residues. Trimming cost V 0 bases and J 6 bases, with 6 bases left between them. From germline, CDR1 is MGHRA and CDR2 YSYEKL. CDR3 region: CASSQEGVQPQHF. Here the CDR3 DNA reads TGCGCCAGCAGCCAAGAAGGGGTTCAGCCCCAGCATTTT.